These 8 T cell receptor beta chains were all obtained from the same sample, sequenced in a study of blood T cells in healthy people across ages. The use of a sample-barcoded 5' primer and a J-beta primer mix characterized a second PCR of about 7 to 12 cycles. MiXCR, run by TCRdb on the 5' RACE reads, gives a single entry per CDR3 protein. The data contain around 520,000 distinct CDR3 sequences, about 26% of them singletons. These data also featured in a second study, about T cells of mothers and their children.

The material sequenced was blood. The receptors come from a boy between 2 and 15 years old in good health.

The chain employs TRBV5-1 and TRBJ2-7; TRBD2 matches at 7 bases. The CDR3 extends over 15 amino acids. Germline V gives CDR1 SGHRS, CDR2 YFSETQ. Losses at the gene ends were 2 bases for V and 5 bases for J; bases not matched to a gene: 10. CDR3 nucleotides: TGCGCCAGCAGCTTTGTGGGAGGGCTGTATGACGAGCAGTACTTC. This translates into CASSFVGGLYDEQYF.

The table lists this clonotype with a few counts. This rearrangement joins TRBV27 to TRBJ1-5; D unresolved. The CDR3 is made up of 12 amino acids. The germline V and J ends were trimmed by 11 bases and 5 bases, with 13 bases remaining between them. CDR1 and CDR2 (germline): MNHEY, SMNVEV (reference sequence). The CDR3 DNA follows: TGTGCCCACGTCGAAGGGCATCAGCCCCAGCATTTT. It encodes CAHVEGHQPQHF.

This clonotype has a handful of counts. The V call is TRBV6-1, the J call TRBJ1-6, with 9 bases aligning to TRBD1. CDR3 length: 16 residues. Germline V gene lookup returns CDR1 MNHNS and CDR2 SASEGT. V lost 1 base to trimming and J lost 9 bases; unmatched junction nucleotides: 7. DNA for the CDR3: TGTGCCAGCAGTGAAGGACAGGGGGGAATAGTTTCACCCCTCCACTTT. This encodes CASSEGQGGIVSPLHF.

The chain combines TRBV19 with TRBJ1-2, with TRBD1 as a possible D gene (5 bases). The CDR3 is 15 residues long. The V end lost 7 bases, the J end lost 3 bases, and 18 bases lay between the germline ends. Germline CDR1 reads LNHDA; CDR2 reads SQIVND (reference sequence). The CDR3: CASTVARAYYYGYTF. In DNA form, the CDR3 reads TGTGCCAGTACGGTGGCCAGGGCCTATTACTATGGCTACACCTTC.

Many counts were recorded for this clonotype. CDR3 amino acids: CASSPDRDHIQYF. In nucleotides, the CDR3 is TGTGCCAGCAGCCCAGACAGGGATCACATTCAGTACTTC. The V call is TRBV7-2, the J call TRBJ2-4; 7 bases line up with TRBD1. Germline V lookup: CDR1 SGHTA, CDR2 FQGNSA. With 5 bases clipped from V and 8 bases from J, the junction kept 6 bases outside the gene matches. The CDR3 is 13 amino acids.

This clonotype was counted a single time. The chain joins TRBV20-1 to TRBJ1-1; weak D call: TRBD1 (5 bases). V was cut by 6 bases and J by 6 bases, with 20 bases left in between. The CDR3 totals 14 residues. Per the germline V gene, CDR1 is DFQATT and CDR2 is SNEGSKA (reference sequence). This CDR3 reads CSAQVQAGRAEAFF. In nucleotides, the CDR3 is TGCAGTGCCCAGGTTCAAGCAGGGCGCGCTGAAGCTTTCTTT.

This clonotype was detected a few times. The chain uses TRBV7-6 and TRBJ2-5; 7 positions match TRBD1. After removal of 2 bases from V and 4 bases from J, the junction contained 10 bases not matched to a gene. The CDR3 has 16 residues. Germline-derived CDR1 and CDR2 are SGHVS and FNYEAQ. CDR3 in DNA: TGTGCCAGCAGCTTACCTTCGGGAACAGGGGTAGAGACCCAGTACTTC. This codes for CASSLPSGTGVETQYF.

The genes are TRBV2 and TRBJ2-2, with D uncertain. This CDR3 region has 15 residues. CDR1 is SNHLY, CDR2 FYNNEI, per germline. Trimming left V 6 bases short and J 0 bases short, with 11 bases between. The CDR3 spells CASRRAHANTGELFF. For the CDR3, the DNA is TGTGCCAGCAGGAGAGCGCACGCGAACACCGGGGAGCTGTTTTTT.